This T cell receptor (beta chain) was captured in a study of radiotherapy plus CTLA-4 blockade in lung cancer. Note on this clone: Its matching antigen is unknown.

Study-level findings and limits: Early clonal dynamics of blood T cells, together with interferon-beta, were reported as the best response predictor. After treatment with radiotherapy plus ipilimumab, TCR clones that came from the tumor expanded in blood.

Each patient with chemo-refractory metastatic non-small-cell lung cancer was treated with focal radiation plus CTLA-4 blockade using ipilimumab. The CDR3 extends over 15 amino acids. The germline V gene encodes CDR1 SGHTA and CDR2 FQGNSA. V lost 4 bases, J lost 4 bases, and 6 bases stayed unmatched. The data were produced by immunoSEQ multiplex PCR, yet TCRdb's version contains in-frame clones alone and is incomplete. The table records around 70,000 clones, about 83% of them present only once. The V and J genes are TRBV7-2 and TRBJ1-2, with 10 bases fitting TRBD1. The receptor comes from a human donor with non-small cell lung cancer who had a partial response to radiotherapy plus ipilimumab. Sequences were derived from peripheral blood, sampled from a patient treated with radiotherapy plus ipilimumab. The CDR3 here is CASSSPDRGSYGYTF. DNA of the CDR3: TGTGCCAGCAGCTCCCCGGACAGGGGGAGCTATGGCTACACCTTC.